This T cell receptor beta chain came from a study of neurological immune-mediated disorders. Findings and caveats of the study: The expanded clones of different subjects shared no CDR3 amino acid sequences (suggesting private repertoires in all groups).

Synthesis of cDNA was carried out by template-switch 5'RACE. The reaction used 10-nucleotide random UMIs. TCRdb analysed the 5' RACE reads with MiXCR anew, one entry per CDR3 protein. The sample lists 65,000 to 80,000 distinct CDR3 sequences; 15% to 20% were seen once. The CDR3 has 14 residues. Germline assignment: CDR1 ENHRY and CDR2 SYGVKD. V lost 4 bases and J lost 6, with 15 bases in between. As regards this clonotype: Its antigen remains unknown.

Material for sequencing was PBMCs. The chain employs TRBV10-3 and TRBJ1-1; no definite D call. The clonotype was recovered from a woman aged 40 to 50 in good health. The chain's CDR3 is CAISGQAKIAEAFF. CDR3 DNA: TGTGCCATCAGTGGACAAGCGAAGATCGCTGAAGCTTTCTTT.